One sample yielded the 21 T cell receptor beta chains listed below, sequenced in a study of blood T cell repertoires in COVID-19. Produced via immunoSEQ multiplex PCR; TCRdb's table is partial and in-frame only. The sample holds 210,000 or so clones; around 80% are singletons and the top ten take roughly 4.9%. The sequenced material came from peripheral blood. The source of these receptors is a human donor in a cohort sampled during active COVID-19.

This clone has just one count. The rearrangement joins TRBV6-5 to TRBJ1-3, with 8 bases identical to TRBD1. Germline V lookup: CDR1 MNHEY, CDR2 SVGAGI. The CDR3 totals 14 residues. The junction had 3 bases not matched to a gene; V was cut back by 6 bases and J by 2 bases. The CDR3 nucleotides read TGTGCCAGCAGAGGACAGGGTACTGGAAACACCATATATTTT. It yields the protein CASRGQGTGNTIYF.

The J gene is TRBJ2-7, the V gene TRBV6-2 or TRBV6-3, with 10 nucleotides matching TRBD2. V trimming: 0 bases; J trimming: 10 bases; junction bases outside the gene matches: 9. Looked up from germline, CDR1 is MNHEY and CDR2 is SVGEGT. The CDR3 contains 15 residues. In DNA, the CDR3 is TGTGCCAGCAGTTACTCTGGACTAGCGGAGCCCGGACAGTACTTC. Encoded protein: CASSYSGLAEPGQYF.

As DNA, the CDR3 is TGTGCCAGCAGTCCCCCGGGACGGGGGCAAGAGACCCAGTACTTC. This encodes CASSPPGRGQETQYF. The chain employs TRBV28 and TRBJ2-5; maybe TRBD2 (6 bases). The CDR3 has 15 amino acids. V was shortened by 5 bases and J by 2 bases, with 15 bases between the two germline ends. Germline V gene data show CDR1 as MDHEN and CDR2 as SYDVKM.

The chain combines TRBV4-2 with TRBJ1-1; 10 bases align to TRBD1. The V segment lost 2 bases and the J segment 3 bases; nucleotides outside the gene matches: 6. This CDR3 is built from 16 residues. The germline gives CDR1 LGHNA, CDR2 YNFKEQ. In DNA form, the CDR3 reads TGTGCCAGCAGCCAACAGACAGGGGGCGAGTACACTGAAGCTTTCTTT. This encodes CASSQQTGGEYTEAFF.

Turning to this clone: The same CDR3 is also encoded by other DNA sequences in this sample. The rearrangement links TRBV7-9 to TRBJ2-7; D is perhaps TRBD1 (5 bases). Germline V gene sequence: CDR1 SEHNR, CDR2 FQNEAQ (reference sequence). The V and J ends lost 5 bases and 2 bases respectively, with 10 bases between them. The CDR3 extends over 13 amino acids. CDR3 residues: CASSPDSPYEQYF. In DNA form, the CDR3 reads TGTGCCAGCAGCCCTGACAGCCCCTACGAGCAGTACTTC. The variable domain in full, completed from reference TRBV7-9 and TRBJ2-7, reads DTGVSQNPRHKITKRGQNVTFRCDPISEHNRLYWYRQTLGQGPEFLTYFQNEAQLEKSRLLSDRFSAERPKGSFSTLEIQRTEQGDSAMYLCASSPDSPYEQYFGPGTRLTVT.

This chain joins TRBV6-5 and TRBJ1-1; 7 nucleotides line up with TRBD1. Per the germline V gene, CDR1 is MNHEY and CDR2 is SVGAGI. This CDR3 spans 14 amino acids. V was clipped by 6 bases and J by 8 bases; unmatched bases: 12. CDR3 DNA: TGTGCCAGCAGCTTCCCTGGACAGGCCCTCGAAGCTTTCTTT. It encodes CASSFPGQALEAFF.

CDR3 nucleotide sequence: TGTGCCACCAGTGATTTGGAGTCTAGCGGGAGCACAGATACGCAGTATTTT. Its translation is CATSDLESSGSTDTQYF. The rearrangement joins TRBV24-1 to TRBJ2-3; 8 nucleotides match TRBD2. The CDR3 runs to 17 residues. Germline values: CDR1 KGHDR, CDR2 SFDVKD. Losses at the gene ends were 0 bases for V and 0 bases for J; bases not matched to a gene: 4.

This CDR3 reads CASSSEGLAATGELFF. The DNA of the CDR3 is TGCGCCAGCAGCTCCGAGGGACTAGCCGCGACCGGGGAGCTGTTTTTT. This rearrangement joins TRBV5-1 to TRBJ2-2; 9 nucleotides agree with TRBD2. Trimming cost V 3 bases and J 5 bases; bases outside gene matches: 8. This CDR3 region has 16 residues. Per germline, CDR1 SGHRS and CDR2 YFSETQ.

The chain employs TRBV28 and TRBJ1-5, with 7 positions matching TRBD1. After removal of 3 bases from V and 7 bases from J, the junction contained 9 bases not matched to a gene. The CDR3 covers 15 residues. Germline CDR1 reads MDHEN; CDR2 reads SYDVKM. The CDR3 here is CASSFGGGPRQPQHF. The DNA of the CDR3 is TGTGCCAGCAGTTTTGGAGGGGGCCCCCGACAGCCCCAGCATTTT.

The J gene is TRBJ2-2, the V gene TRBV7-3, with 9 bases identical to TRBD2. Looked up from germline, CDR1 is SGHTA and CDR2 is FQGTGA. After removal of 2 bases from V and 6 bases from J, the junction contained 4 bases not matched to a gene. This CDR3 has 15 amino acids. CDR3 in amino acids: CASSLAGGVSGELFF. The DNA for the CDR3 is TGTGCCAGCAGCTTAGCGGGAGGGGTATCCGGGGAGCTGTTTTTT.

V usage is TRBV11-2 and J usage is TRBJ2-1; 7 bases align to TRBD2. CDR1 is SGHAT, CDR2 FQNNGV, per germline. V shed 3 bases, J shed 2 bases, and the junction held 1 base outside the gene matches. CDR3 length: 14 amino acids. The DNA for the CDR3 is TGTGCCAGCAGCTTCGGACTAGCCTACAATGAGCAGTTCTTC. Amino acid sequence: CASSFGLAYNEQFF.

This chain's CDR3 is CASSTSSGRTDTQYF. The CDR3 coding sequence is TGTGCCAGCAGTACTTCCAGCGGGAGGACAGATACGCAGTATTTT. The chain uses TRBV2 and TRBJ2-3, with TRBD2 matching over 9 bases. Per germline, CDR1 SNHLY and CDR2 FYNNEI. After removal of 5 bases from V and 3 bases from J, the junction contained 6 bases not matched to a gene. The CDR3 has 15 amino acids. Full variable domain (rest looked up from reference TRBV2 and TRBJ2-3): EPEVTQTPSHQVTQMGQEVILRCVPISNHLYFYWYRQILGQKVEFLVSFYNNEISEKSEIFDDQFSVERPDGSNFTLKIRSTKLEDSAMYFCASSTSSGRTDTQYFGPGTRLTVL.

The rearrangement uses TRBV18 and TRBJ1-2; the D gene is possibly TRBD1 (5 bases). The CDR3 spans 15 residues. Trimming cost V 3 bases and J 4 bases, with 15 bases left between them. In germline, CDR1 is KGHSH, CDR2 LQKENI. CDR3 bases: TGTGCCAGCTCACCGTCCCCGGGGGGGGTCTATGGCTACACCTTC. Residues: CASSPSPGGVYGYTF.

This clone occurred once. The rearrangement links TRBV27 to TRBJ2-6; D remains unclear. This CDR3 comprises 16 residues. Trimming took 4 bases from V and 1 from J, leaving 11 bases between them. The germline gives CDR1 MNHEY, CDR2 SMNVEV (reference sequence). CDR3 loop: CASSSTPVSGANVLTF. The DNA of the CDR3 is TGTGCCAGCAGTTCAACCCCAGTGTCTGGGGCCAACGTCCTGACTTTC.

The rearrangement uses TRBV19 and TRBJ2-7, with 9 positions matching TRBD2. The CDR3 consists of 15 residues. V was clipped by 3 bases and J by 5 bases; unmatched bases: 8. Germline V gives CDR1 LNHDA, CDR2 SQIVND (reference sequence). CDR3 DNA: TGTGCCAGTAGTATCTCGGCTAGCGGGATCCACGAGCAGTACTTC. Its translation: CASSISASGIHEQYF.

This clone is a singleton in its sample. The V call is TRBV12-3 or TRBV12-4, the J call TRBJ1-5; D unclear. The V gene lost 2 bases and the J gene lost 4 bases, with 6 bases spanning the gap. The length of the CDR3 is 13 residues. The CDR3 region has the DNA TGTGCCAGCAGTTTATCCCCAAATCAGCCCCAGCATTTT. Translated: CASSLSPNQPQHF.

The chain carries TRBV30 and TRBJ1-4; D unresolved. V lost 0 bases, J lost 3 bases, and 11 bases lay in between. The germline V gene has CDR1 GTSNPN and CDR2 SVGIG (reference sequence). This CDR3 has 15 amino acids. The CDR3 DNA reads as TGTGCCTGGAGTGTACCTGGGCCGGCTAATGAAAAACTGTTTTTT. Its protein is CAWSVPGPANEKLFF.

This clone appeared a single time. Written as DNA, the CDR3 is TGTGCCAGCAGCGGACCGACTAGCGGGAGCACAGATACGCAGTATTTT. Translating gives CASSGPTSGSTDTQYF. The rearrangement links TRBV9 to TRBJ2-3; 10 nucleotides align to TRBD2. Germline lookup yields CDR1 SGDLS and CDR2 YYNGEE. The CDR3 spans 16 residues. V trimming: 3 bases; J trimming: 0 bases; junction bases outside the gene matches: 4.

The CDR3 DNA reads TGTGCCAGCGGGTGGCTAGCGGAGACCCAGTACTTC. This sequence encodes CASGWLAETQYF. V is TRBV28 and J is TRBJ2-5; a possible D gene is TRBD2 (6 bases). Trimming removed 8 bases from V and 5 bases from J, with 12 bases in between. This CDR3 is 12 amino acids long. The germline CDR1 and CDR2 sequences are MDHEN and SYDVKM. Looking up the rest from reference TRBV28 and TRBJ2-5 gives the full variable domain: DVKVTQSSRYLVKRTGEKVFLECVQDMDHENMFWYRQDPGLGLRLIYFSYDVKMKEKGDIPEGYSVSREKKERFSLILESASTNQTSMYLCASGWLAETQYFGPGTRLLVL.

This clone turned up a few times. The chain employs TRBV7-9 and TRBJ2-7; 9 bases align to TRBD2. With V trimmed by 5 bases and J by 3 bases, 8 bases remained unmatched. Germline CDR1 SEHNR, CDR2 FQNEAQ (reference sequence). The CDR3 extends over 15 amino acids. CDR3 sequence reads: CASSPEGGRGYEQYF. In nucleotides, the CDR3 is TGTGCCAGCAGCCCCGAGGGCGGGAGGGGCTACGAGCAGTACTTC.

Only a few counts were recorded for this clone. This chain links TRBV4-2 with TRBJ2-5; a weak D match, TRBD2 (6 bases). Germline V gene sequence: CDR1 LGHNA, CDR2 YNFKEQ. This CDR3 contains 16 residues. Trimming left V 0 bases short and J 5 bases short, with 16 bases between. CDR3 sequence reads: CASSQDIQASVETQYF. In nucleotides, the CDR3 is TGTGCCAGCAGCCAAGATATACAGGCTAGCGTTGAGACCCAGTACTTC.